The T cell receptor (beta chain) described here comes from a study of cytomegalovirus exposure and HLA in healthy donors. V shed 1 base, J shed 6 bases, and the junction held 5 bases outside the gene matches. The CDR3 covers 15 residues. Germline CDR1 reads MGHRA; CDR2 reads YSYEKL. Points from the study as a whole: Cytomegalovirus status was reportedly diagnosed by the classifier with high specificity and sensitivity.

The protocol was immunoSEQ multiplex PCR, while the TCRdb copy is restricted to in-frame clones and leaves out a portion. The sample has 140,000 to 150,000 clones, 94% seen once; the top ten hold around 1.9%. On this clone: The antigen remains unidentified.

The specimen sequenced was PBMCs. The rearrangement links TRBV4-1 to TRBJ2-4; 8 bases align to TRBD2. This receptor was obtained from a man aged 18 to 29 in good health and CMV-seropositive. The CDR3 is CASSQGIAGRNIQYF. CDR3 coding DNA: TGCGCCAGCAGCCAAGGTATAGCGGGGCGAAACATTCAGTACTTC.